The clone carrying this T cell receptor beta chain was recorded a few times. The antigen remains undetermined. The V segment lost 5 bases and the J segment 4 bases; nucleotides outside the gene matches: 11. Germline V gene sequence: CDR1 MNHNY, CDR2 SVGAGI (reference sequence). The length of the CDR3 is 16 residues. This sample is drawn from a study of post-analysis software for immune sequencing data. Study-wide results and limits: Multiple sclerosis patients had significantly lower normalized Chao1 diversity than controls. When the samples were clustered directly with F measure, those that had been prepared in the same batch showed strong co-clustering. Higher frequency in patients than in controls was seen for roughly five TRBV segments, with TRBV5-6, TRBV5-1 and TRBV20-1 among them.

Unique molecular identifiers were carried by the TCR beta cDNA libraries. Yield was roughly 0.5 million cDNA molecules from around 1 to 9.1 million T cells. TCRdb ran MiXCR on the PCR reads and lists one entry per CDR3 protein. This table holds hundreds of thousands of distinct CDR3 sequences, 25% to 30% found once. The sequenced material came from blood. The receptor was isolated from a girl aged 10-17 years with multiple sclerosis. The chain links TRBV6-6 to TRBJ2-3; TRBD1 agrees at 8 bases. The CDR3 coding sequence is TGTGCCAGCAGTAACGGACAGGGTGGGAGTGCAGATACGCAGTATTTT. Translated, it gives CASSNGQGGSADTQYF.